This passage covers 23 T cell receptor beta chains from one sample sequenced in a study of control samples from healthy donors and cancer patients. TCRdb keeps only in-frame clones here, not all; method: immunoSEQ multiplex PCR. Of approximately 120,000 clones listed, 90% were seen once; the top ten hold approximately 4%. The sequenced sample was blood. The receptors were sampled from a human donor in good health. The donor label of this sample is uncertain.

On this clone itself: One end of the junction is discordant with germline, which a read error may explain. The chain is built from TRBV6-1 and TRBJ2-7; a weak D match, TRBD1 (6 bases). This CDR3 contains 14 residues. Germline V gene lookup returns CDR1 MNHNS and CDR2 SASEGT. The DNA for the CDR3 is TGTGCCAGCAGCGAAGGGTGGGGGCCCTACGAGCAGTACTTC. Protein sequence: CASSEGWGPYEQYF.

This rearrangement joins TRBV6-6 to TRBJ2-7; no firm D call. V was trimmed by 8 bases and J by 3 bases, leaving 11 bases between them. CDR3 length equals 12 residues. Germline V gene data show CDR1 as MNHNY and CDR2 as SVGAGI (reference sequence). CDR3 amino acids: CASQESDYEQYF. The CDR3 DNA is TGTGCCAGCCAAGAAAGCGACTACGAGCAGTACTTC.

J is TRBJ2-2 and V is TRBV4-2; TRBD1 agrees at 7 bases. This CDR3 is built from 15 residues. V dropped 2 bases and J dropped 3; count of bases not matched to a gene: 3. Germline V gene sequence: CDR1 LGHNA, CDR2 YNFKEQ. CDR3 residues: CASSQTGAYTGELFF. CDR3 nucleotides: TGTGCCAGCAGCCAAACAGGGGCCTACACCGGGGAGCTGTTTTTT.

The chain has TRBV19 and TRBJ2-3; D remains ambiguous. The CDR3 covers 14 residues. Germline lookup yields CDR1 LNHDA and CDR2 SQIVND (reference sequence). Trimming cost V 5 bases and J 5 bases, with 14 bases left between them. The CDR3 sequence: CASSSDTVQDTQYF. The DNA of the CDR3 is TGTGCCAGTAGTTCCGACACGGTTCAAGATACGCAGTATTTT.

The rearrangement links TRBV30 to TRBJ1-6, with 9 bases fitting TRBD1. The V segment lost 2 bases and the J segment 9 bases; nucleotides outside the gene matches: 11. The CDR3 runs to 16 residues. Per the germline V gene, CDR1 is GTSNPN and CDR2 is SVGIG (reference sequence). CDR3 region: CAWSNPDRGKFSPLHF. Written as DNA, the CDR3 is TGTGCCTGGAGTAACCCTGACAGGGGGAAATTTTCACCCCTCCACTTT.

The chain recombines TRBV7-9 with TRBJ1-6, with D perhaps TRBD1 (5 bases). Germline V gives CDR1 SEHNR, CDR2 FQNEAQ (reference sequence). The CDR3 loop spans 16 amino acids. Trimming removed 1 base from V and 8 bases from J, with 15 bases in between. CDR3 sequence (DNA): TGTGCCAGCAGCTTAGGAGCGAGGGGCGGATATTCACCCCTCCACTTT. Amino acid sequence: CASSLGARGGYSPLHF.

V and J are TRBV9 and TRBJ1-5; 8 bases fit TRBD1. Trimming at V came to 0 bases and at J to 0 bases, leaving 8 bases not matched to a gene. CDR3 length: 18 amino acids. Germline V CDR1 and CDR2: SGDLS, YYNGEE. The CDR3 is CASSVATQGGNSNQPQHF. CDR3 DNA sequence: TGTGCCAGCAGCGTAGCGACACAGGGGGGGAATAGCAATCAGCCCCAGCATTTT.

This chain's CDR3 is CASTRTTRGRFGNQPQHF. The CDR3 nucleotides are TGTGCCAGTACCAGAACAACGAGGGGCCGATTCGGTAATCAGCCCCAGCATTTT. This chain joins TRBV19 and TRBJ1-5, with D perhaps TRBD1 (5 bases). The V gene lost 7 bases and the J gene lost 4 bases, with 26 bases spanning the gap. CDR3 size: 18 residues. Germline V CDR1 and CDR2: LNHDA, SQIVND (reference sequence).

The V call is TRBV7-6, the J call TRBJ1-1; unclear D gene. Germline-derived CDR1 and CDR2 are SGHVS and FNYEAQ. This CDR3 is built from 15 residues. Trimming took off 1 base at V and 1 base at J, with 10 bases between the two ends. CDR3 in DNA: TGTGCCAGCAGCTTAGGGTCCCTAACGAACACTGAAGCTTTCTTT. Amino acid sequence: CASSLGSLTNTEAFF.

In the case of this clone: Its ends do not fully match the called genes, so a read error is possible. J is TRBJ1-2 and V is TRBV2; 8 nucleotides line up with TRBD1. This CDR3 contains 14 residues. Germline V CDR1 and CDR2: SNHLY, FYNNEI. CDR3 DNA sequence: TGTGCCAGCAGTGAAGACAGGGGGAACTATGGCCACACCTTC. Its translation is CASSEDRGNYGHTF.

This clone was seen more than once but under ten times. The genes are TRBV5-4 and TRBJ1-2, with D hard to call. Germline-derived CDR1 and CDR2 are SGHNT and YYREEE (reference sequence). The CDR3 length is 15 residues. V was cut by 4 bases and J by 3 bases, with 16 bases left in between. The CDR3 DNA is TGTGCCAGCAGCCCGCCCCCGGGTCCGGACTATGGCTACACCTTC. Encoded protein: CASSPPPGPDYGYTF.

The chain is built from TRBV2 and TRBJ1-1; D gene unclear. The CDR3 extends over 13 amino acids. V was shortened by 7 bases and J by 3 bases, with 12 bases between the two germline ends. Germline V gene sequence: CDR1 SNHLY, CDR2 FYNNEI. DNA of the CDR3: TGTGCCAGCAAGTGGATCCTTGACACTGAAGCTTTCTTT. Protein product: CASKWILDTEAFF.

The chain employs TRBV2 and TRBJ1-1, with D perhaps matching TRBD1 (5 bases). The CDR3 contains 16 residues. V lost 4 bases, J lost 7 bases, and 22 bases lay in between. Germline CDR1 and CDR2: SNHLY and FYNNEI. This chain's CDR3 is CASSGPRGGGAGEAFF. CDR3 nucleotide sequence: TGTGCCAGCAGTGGCCCCCGCGGTGGGGGAGCGGGTGAAGCTTTCTTT.

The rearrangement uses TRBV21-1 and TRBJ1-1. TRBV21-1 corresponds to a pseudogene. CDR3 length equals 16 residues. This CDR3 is CASSKAPDVRPTEAFF. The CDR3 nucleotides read TGTGCCAGCAGCAAAGCTCCGGACGTCAGACCTACTGAAGCTTTCTTT.

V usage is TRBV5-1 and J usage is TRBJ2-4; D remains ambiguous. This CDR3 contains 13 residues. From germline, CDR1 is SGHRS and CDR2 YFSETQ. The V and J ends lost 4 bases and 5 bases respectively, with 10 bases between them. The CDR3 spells CASSPRTENIQYF. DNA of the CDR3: TGCGCCAGCAGCCCCCGGACCGAAAACATTCAGTACTTC.

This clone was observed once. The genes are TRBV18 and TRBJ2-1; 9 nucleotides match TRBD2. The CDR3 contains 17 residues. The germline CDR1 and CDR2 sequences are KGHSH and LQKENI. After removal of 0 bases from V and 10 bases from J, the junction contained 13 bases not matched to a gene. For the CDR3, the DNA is TGTGCCAGCTCACCACCGAAGTCGGGACTAGCCTTAGTGGAGCAGTTCTTC. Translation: CASSPPKSGLALVEQFF. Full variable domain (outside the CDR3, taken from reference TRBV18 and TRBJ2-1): NAGVMQNPRHLVRRRGQEARLRCSPMKGHSHVYWYRQLPEEGLKFMVYLQKENIIDESGMPKERFSAEFPKEGPSILRIQQVVRGDSAAYFCASSPPKSGLALVEQFFGPGTRLTVL.

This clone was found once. The CDR3 sequence is CASSLQGGNYGYTF. The CDR3 DNA reads TGTGCCAGCAGTTTACAGGGGGGGAACTATGGCTACACCTTC. The chain links TRBV28 to TRBJ1-2, with 7 bases matching TRBD1. Germline V gene sequence: CDR1 MDHEN, CDR2 SYDVKM. J was trimmed by 2 bases and V by 2 bases; bases with no gene match: 2. This CDR3 has 14 residues.

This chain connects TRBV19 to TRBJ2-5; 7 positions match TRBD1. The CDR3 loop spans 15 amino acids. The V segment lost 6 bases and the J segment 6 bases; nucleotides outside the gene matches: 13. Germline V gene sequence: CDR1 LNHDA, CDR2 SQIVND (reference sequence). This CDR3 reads CASSRSLTGVQTQYF. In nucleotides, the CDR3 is TGTGCCAGTAGCCGATCACTAACAGGGGTCCAGACCCAGTACTTC.

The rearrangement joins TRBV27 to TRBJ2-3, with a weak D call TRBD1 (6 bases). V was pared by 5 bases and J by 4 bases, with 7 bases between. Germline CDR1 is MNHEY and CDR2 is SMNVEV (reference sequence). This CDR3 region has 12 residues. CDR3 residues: CASSRTADTQYF. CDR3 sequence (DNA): TGTGCCAGCAGTCGGACAGCAGATACGCAGTATTTT.

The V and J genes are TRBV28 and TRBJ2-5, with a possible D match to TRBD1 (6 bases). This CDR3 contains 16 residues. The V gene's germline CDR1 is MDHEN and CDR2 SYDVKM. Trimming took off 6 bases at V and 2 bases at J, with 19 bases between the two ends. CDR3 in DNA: TGTGCCAGCAGCCAGACGCGTACAGGGTGGCAAGAGACCCAGTACTTC. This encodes CASSQTRTGWQETQYF. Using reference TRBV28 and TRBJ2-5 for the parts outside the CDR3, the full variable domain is DVKVTQSSRYLVKRTGEKVFLECVQDMDHENMFWYRQDPGLGLRLIYFSYDVKMKEKGDIPEGYSVSREKKERFSLILESASTNQTSMYLCASSQTRTGWQETQYFGPGTRLLVL.

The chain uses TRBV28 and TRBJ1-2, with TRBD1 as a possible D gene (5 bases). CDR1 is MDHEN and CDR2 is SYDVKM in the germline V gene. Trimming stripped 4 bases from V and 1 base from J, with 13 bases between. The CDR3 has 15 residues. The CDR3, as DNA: TGTGCCAGCAGTTGGACACCTGGAGGTAACTATGGCTACACCTTC. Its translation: CASSWTPGGNYGYTF.

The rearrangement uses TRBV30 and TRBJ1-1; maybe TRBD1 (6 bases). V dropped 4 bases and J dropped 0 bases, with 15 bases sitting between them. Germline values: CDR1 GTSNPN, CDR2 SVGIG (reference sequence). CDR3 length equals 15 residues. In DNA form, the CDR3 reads TGTGCCTGGACGTATACAGGGACTGTGAACACTGAAGCTTTCTTT. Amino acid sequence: CAWTYTGTVNTEAFF. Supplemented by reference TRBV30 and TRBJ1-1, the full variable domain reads SQTIHQWPATLVQPVGSPLSLECTVEGTSNPNLYWYRQAAGRGLQLLFYSVGIGQISSEVPQNLSASRPQDRQFILSSKKLLLSDSGFYLCAWTYTGTVNTEAFFGQGTRLTVV.

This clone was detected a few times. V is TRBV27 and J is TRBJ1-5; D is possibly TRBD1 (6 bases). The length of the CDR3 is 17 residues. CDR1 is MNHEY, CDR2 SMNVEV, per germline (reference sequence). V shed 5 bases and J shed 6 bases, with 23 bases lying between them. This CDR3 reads CASSLGPFLRGSQPQHF. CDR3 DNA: TGTGCCAGCAGTCTCGGTCCCTTCTTGAGGGGGAGTCAGCCCCAGCATTTT.